A selection of T cell receptor beta chains follows, all from one sample in a study of regulatory T cells in long-lasting Graves disease. MiXCR, applied by TCRdb to the multiplex PCR reads, yields one record per CDR3 protein. The profile shows about 430,000 distinct CDR3 sequences, 15% of them singletons. Separately, the same data were catalogued under a study of T cells in Graves' hyperthyroidism and ophthalmopathy.

Sequencing was performed on peripheral blood mononuclear cells (PBMCs), taken at new diagnosis, from a patient treated with antithyroid drugs. The receptors were gathered from a woman aged 40 to 50 with Graves disease. The CDR3 runs from the conserved cysteine through the conserved F or W. Fields, in order: D gene, J gene, V gene, CDR3 protein. A D gene is named only where the DNA matches it firmly.

>-|TRBJ2-6|TRBV6-1
CASKVASWGANVLTF
>-|TRBJ1-1|TRBV5-1
CASSLDGSSPAMNTEAFF
>-|TRBJ2-2|TRBV28
CASNAFGTGNAGELFF
>-|TRBJ1-1|TRBV7-9
CASSLAGPRNTEAFF
>-|TRBJ1-1|TRBV5-1
CASSLDGETMNTEAFF
>-|TRBJ1-2|TRBV9
CASSLSGIGYGYTF
>-|TRBJ2-1|TRBV19
CASSITPGSYNEQFF
>-|TRBJ1-4|TRBV7-9
CASSLYGNEKLFF
>-|TRBJ1-2|TRBV3-1
CASSQETGSYGYTF
>-|TRBJ1-1|TRBV11-2
CASSPLAGVNTEAFF
>-|TRBJ2-3|TRBV30
CAWSVKRGGASTDTQYF
>TRBD1|TRBJ2-7|TRBV12-5
CASGSGQGEAYEQYF
>TRBD2|TRBJ2-1|TRBV12-3/TRBV12-4
CASSGGASGRLYNEQFF
>-|TRBJ2-2|TRBV12-3/TRBV12-4
CASRANTNTGELFF
>-|TRBJ2-3|TRBV24-1
CATSDLRIGYPTDTQYF
>-|TRBJ1-5|TRBV25-1
CASSEGANQPQHF
>-|TRBJ1-1|TRBV6-5
CASSYSSAANTEAFF
>TRBD1|TRBJ1-5|TRBV12-3/TRBV12-4
CASSSTGGGPQHF
>-|TRBJ1-5|TRBV28
CASSFGQPQHF
>-|TRBJ1-5|TRBV3-1
CASSSAGTRQHF
>TRBD2|TRBJ2-7|TRBV28
CATRLASYEQYF
>-|TRBJ1-1|TRBV5-1
CASSSTARGTEAFF
>TRBD2|TRBJ2-7|TRBV20-1
CSAASGLSYEQYF
>TRBD2|TRBJ2-1|TRBV7-3
CASSLGPGLNNEQFF
>TRBD2|TRBJ2-1|TRBV9
CASTPGSGIYEQFF
>-|TRBJ1-2|TRBV28
CASSFTSGNGYTF
>TRBD2|TRBJ2-7|TRBV28
CASSKRLAGRLGYEQYF
>-|TRBJ1-6|TRBV12-3/TRBV12-4
CASVSGGNNSPLHF
>-|TRBJ2-7|TRBV12-3/TRBV12-4
CASSLIHGRLSEQYF
>-|TRBJ1-1|TRBV12-3/TRBV12-4
CASSSGGNTEAFF
>TRBD1|TRBJ2-1|TRBV5-1
CASSLTGGNNEQFF
>TRBD1|TRBJ1-1|TRBV7-3
CASSAGQMNTEAFF
>-|TRBJ2-1|TRBV29-1
CSVEEDRSSEQFF
>TRBD1|TRBJ2-7|TRBV15
CATSRARAGGIYEQYF
>-|TRBJ2-7|TRBV7-9
CASSGGLLGDEQYF
>TRBD2|TRBJ2-7|TRBV3-1
CASSQMTSIAYEQYF
>-|TRBJ2-3|TRBV19
CASSMGTSSTDTQYF